This is a list of T cell receptor beta chains from one sample in a study of cytomegalovirus exposure and HLA in healthy donors. The data were produced by immunoSEQ multiplex PCR, yet TCRdb's version contains in-frame clones alone and is incomplete. The table records around 150,000 clones, over 60% of them present only once. The sample consisted of PBMCs. The receptors were sampled from a woman aged 25 to 45 in good health and CMV-seronegative. CDR3s include the opening cysteine and the closing phenylalanine or tryptophan. Fields, in order: clone size, V gene, J gene, D gene, CDR3 DNA, CDR3 protein. The D gene is left open where the match is weak. Expanded clones are given a class, and other clones once, few, many or no size at all.

clone size: -
V gene: TRBV7-9
J gene: TRBJ1-2
D gene: -
CDR3 DNA: TGTGCCAGCAGGGGGCACGCACTCCAAACGAACTATGGCTACACCTTC
CDR3 protein: CASRGHALQTNYGYTF

clone size: -
V gene: TRBV6-6
J gene: TRBJ1-4
D gene: TRBD1
CDR3 DNA: TGTGCCAGCAGTTCACAAGTCCCGGGACAGGGTGAAAAACTGTTTTTT
CDR3 protein: CASSSQVPGQGEKLFF

clone size: -
V gene: TRBV7-6
J gene: TRBJ1-6
D gene: -
CDR3 DNA: TGTGCCGGCAGAGATAGAGTACAGAGAAATTCACCCCTCCACTTT
CDR3 protein: CAGRDRVQRNSPLHF

clone size: -
V gene: TRBV10-3
J gene: TRBJ2-1
D gene: -
CDR3 DNA: TGTGCCAATTCGCCCTCTACCCCTAATGAGCAGTTCTTC
CDR3 protein: CANSPSTPNEQFF

clone size: few
V gene: TRBV12-5
J gene: TRBJ2-1
D gene: -
CDR3 DNA: TGTGCTAGTGGTTTTAGATCTAGTCCCCCCTACAATGAGCAGTTCTTC
CDR3 protein: CASGFRSSPPYNEQFF

clone size: -
V gene: TRBV7-9
J gene: TRBJ2-1
D gene: -
CDR3 DNA: TGTGCCAGCAGCTTCACAGGATCTGAGCAGTTCTTC
CDR3 protein: CASSFTGSEQFF

clone size: -
V gene: TRBV28
J gene: TRBJ2-3
D gene: TRBD1
CDR3 DNA: TGTGCCAGCAGTTTAACGACAGGGGGGGATACGCAGTATTTT
CDR3 protein: CASSLTTGGDTQYF

clone size: -
V gene: TRBV7-9
J gene: TRBJ2-7
D gene: TRBD2
CDR3 DNA: TGTGCCAGCAGCTCCAGCCTAGCGGGAGGAAAAGCCTACGAGCAGTACTTC
CDR3 protein: CASSSSLAGGKAYEQYF

clone size: -
V gene: TRBV19
J gene: TRBJ1-2
D gene: TRBD1
CDR3 DNA: TGTGCCAGTAGTACCCCAGGGGGTCCGCAAGACTATGGCTACACCTTC
CDR3 protein: CASSTPGGPQDYGYTF

clone size: -
V gene: TRBV28
J gene: TRBJ1-4
D gene: -
CDR3 DNA: TGTGCCAGCAGTTTAGTAGGTGGCGGGGGAGGCGAAAAACTGTTTTTT
CDR3 protein: CASSLVGGGGGEKLFF

clone size: few
V gene: TRBV5-6
J gene: TRBJ1-5
D gene: -
CDR3 DNA: TGTGCCAGCAGCTCACAGGGAAATAGCAATCAGCCCCAGCATTTT
CDR3 protein: CASSSQGNSNQPQHF

clone size: -
V gene: TRBV19
J gene: TRBJ1-1
D gene: -
CDR3 DNA: TGTGCCAGTAGTCCCTACAGCATGAACACTGAAGCTTTCTTT
CDR3 protein: CASSPYSMNTEAFF

clone size: -
V gene: TRBV2
J gene: TRBJ2-3
D gene: -
CDR3 DNA: TGTGCCACATACACCACGGGAACTTCAAGCACAGATACGCAGTATTTT
CDR3 protein: CATYTTGTSSTDTQYF